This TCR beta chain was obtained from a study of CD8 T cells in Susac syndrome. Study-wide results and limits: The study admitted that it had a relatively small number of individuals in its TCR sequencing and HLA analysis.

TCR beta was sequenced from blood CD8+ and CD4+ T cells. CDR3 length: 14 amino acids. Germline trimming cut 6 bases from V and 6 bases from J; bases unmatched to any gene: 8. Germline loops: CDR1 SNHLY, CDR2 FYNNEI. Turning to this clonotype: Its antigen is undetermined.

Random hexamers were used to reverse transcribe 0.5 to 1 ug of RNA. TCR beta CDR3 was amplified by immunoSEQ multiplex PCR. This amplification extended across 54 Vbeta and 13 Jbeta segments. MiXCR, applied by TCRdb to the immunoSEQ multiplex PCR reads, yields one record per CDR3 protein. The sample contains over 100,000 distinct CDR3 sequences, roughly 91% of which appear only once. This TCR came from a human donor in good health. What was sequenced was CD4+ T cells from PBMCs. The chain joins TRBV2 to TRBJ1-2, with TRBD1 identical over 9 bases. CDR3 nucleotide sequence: TGTGCCAGCAGGACCGGGACAGGGCTCCATGGCTACACCTTC. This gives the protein CASRTGTGLHGYTF.